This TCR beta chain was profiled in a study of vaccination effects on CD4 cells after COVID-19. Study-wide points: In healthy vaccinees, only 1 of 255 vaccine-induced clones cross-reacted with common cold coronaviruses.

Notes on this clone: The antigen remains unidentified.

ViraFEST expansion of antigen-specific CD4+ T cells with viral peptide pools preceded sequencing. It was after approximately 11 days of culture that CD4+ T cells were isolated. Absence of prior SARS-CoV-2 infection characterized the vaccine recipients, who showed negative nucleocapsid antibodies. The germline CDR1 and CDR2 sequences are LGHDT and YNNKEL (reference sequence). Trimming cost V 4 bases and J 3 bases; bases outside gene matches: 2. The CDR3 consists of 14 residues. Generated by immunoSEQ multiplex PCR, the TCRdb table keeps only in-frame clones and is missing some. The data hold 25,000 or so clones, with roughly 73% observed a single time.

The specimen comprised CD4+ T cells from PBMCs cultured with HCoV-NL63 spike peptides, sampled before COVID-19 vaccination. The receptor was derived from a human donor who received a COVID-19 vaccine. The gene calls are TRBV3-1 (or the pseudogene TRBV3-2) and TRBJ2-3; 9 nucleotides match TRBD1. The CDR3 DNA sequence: TGTGCCAGCAGCCGGGGGACAGGGACAGATACGCAGTATTTT. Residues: CASSRGTGTDTQYF.